This T cell receptor (beta chain) was documented in a study of cytomegalovirus exposure and HLA in healthy donors. Findings and caveats of the study: A later analysis showed that HLA-associated TCR beta chains had undergone more clonal expansion than equally common others.

Both 60 Vbeta primers and 13 Jbeta primers went into the PCR. TCRdb's table, derived via immunoSEQ multiplex PCR, lists solely in-frame clones and lacks some. The sample has over 100,000 clones, around 66% seen once; the top ten hold more than 6.5%. Worth noting for this clone: Its antigen is still unknown.

Germline V gene sequence: CDR1 SGHVT, CDR2 SQSDAQ. The CDR3 length is 16 residues. J gave up 5 bases and V 5 bases, and 7 bases lay outside the gene matches. The specimen was PBMCs. The clonotype was recovered from a woman in her thirties or forties in good health and CMV-seropositive. The V gene is TRBV7-4, the J gene TRBJ2-1; TRBD2 matches at 12 bases. This CDR3 is CASSPRLAGAHNEQFF. The DNA for the CDR3 is TGTGCCAGCAGCCCCCGACTAGCGGGAGCCCACAATGAGCAGTTCTTC.